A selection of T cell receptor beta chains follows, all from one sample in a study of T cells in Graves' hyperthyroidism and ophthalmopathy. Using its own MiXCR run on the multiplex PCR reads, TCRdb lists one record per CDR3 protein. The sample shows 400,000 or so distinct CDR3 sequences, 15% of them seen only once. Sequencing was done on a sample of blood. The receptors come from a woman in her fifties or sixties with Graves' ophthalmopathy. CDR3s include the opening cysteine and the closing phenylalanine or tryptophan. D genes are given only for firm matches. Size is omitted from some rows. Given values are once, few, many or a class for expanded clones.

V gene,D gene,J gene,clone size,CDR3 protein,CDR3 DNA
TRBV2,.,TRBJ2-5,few,CASTYLESETQYF,TGTGCCAGCACTTACCTGGAGTCGGAGACCCAGTACTTC
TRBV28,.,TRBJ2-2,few,CASTRFRTGELFF,TGTGCCAGCACTCGGTTTAGGACCGGGGAGCTGTTTTTT
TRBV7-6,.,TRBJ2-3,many,CASSPTQYFTDTQYF,TGTGCCAGCAGCCCGACACAGTACTTCACAGATACGCAGTATTTT
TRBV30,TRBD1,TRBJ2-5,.,CAWSARDRGKETQYF,TGTGCCTGGAGTGCCCGGGACAGGGGAAAAGAGACCCAGTACTTC
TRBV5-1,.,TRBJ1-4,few,CASSFQGRGGEKLFF,TGCGCCAGCAGCTTTCAAGGACGGGGGGGTGAAAAACTGTTTTTT
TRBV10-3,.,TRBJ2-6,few,CAISSSNPSGANVLTF,TGTGCCATCAGTAGTTCTAACCCCTCTGGGGCCAACGTCCTGACTTTC
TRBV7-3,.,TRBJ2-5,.,CASSLFGERETQYF,TGTGCCAGCAGCTTATTTGGGGAGAGGGAGACCCAGTACTTC
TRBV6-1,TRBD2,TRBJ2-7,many,CASRSTSGSYHEQYF,TGTGCCAGCAGATCTACTAGCGGGAGTTACCACGAGCAGTACTTC
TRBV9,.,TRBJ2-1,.,CASSPEGQGKMENEQFF,TGTGCCAGCAGCCCAGAAGGTCAGGGGAAGATGGAGAATGAGCAGTTCTTC
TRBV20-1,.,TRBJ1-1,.,CSASSQPYTEAFF,TGCAGTGCTAGTAGTCAGCCTTACACTGAAGCTTTCTTT
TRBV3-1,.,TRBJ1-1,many,CASTSNTETTEAFF,TGTGCCAGCACCTCCAACACCGAGACCACTGAAGCTTTCTTT
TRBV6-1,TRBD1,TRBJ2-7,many,CASSEGDRGRWSYEQYF,TGTGCCAGCAGTGAAGGGGACAGAGGTCGCTGGTCCTACGAGCAGTACTTC
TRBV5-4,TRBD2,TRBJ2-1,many,CASSLVAGAINEQFF,TGTGCCAGCAGCTTGGTAGCGGGAGCGATAAATGAGCAGTTCTTC
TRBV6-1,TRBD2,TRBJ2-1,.,CASQLAGALEQFF,TGTGCCAGCCAACTAGCGGGAGCTCTTGAGCAGTTCTTC
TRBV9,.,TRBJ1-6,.,CASSVGRANSPLHF,TGTGCCAGCAGCGTAGGGAGGGCAAATTCACCCCTCCACTTT
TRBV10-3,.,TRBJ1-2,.,CAISDTNYGYTF,TGTGCCATCAGTGATACTAACTATGGCTACACCTTC
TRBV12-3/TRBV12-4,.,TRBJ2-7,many,CASSLHSMGEQYF,TGTGCCAGCAGTTTGCACAGCATGGGCGAGCAGTACTTC
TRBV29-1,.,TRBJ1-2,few,CSIDTQAPSYGYGYTF,TGCAGCATTGATACGCAGGCCCCCTCGTATGGCTATGGCTACACCTTC